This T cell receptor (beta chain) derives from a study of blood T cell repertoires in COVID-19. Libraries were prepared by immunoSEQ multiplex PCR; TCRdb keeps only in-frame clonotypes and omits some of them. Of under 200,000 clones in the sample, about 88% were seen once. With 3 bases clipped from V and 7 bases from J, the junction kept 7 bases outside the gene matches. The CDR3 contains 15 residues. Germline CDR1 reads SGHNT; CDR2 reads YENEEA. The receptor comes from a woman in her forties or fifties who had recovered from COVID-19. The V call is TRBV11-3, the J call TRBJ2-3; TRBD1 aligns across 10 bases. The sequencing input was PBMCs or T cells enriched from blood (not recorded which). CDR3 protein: CASSLGGQGVNTQYF. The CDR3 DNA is TGTGCCAGCAGCTTGGGCGGACAGGGGGTAAATACGCAGTATTTT. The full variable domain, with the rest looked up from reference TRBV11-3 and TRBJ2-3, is EAGVVQSPRYKIIEKKQPVAFWCNPISGHNTLYWYLQNLGQGPELLIRYENEEAVDDSQLPKDRFSAERLKGVDSTLKIQPAELGDSAVYLCASSLGGQGVNTQYFGPGTRLTVL.